A single sample gave rise to the 29 T cell receptor beta chains below, sequenced in a study of CD8 T cell repertoires and HIV-1 epitope variants. Profiling relied on immunoSEQ multiplex PCR, and the TCRdb table lists in-frame clones only, not all of them. This table has over 4,500 clones, 66% appearing once. No antigen is known for these receptors. Sequenced input: cultured CD8+ T cells derived from PBMCs. Receptor source: a male donor with HIV.

The CDR3, as DNA: TGCGCCAGCAGCAAGGCAGGTCCAGAACTGCTTACTTACGAGCAGTACTTC. It translates to CASSKAGPELLTYEQYF. The rearrangement links TRBV5-1 to TRBJ2-7; no clear D. The CDR3 contains 17 residues. Germline lookup yields CDR1 SGHRS and CDR2 YFSETQ. V lost 4 bases, J lost 4 bases, and 24 bases lay in between.

This clone has only a few counts. The chain has TRBV28 and TRBJ2-7; tentatively, D is TRBD1 (5 bases). V was shortened by 3 bases and J by 0 bases, with 18 bases between the two germline ends. The length of the CDR3 is 17 residues. The germline CDR1 and CDR2 sequences are MDHEN and SYDVKM. The CDR3 bases are TGTGCCAGCAGTTTCGGTACCGAAGGGGTCGACTCCTACGAGCAGTACTTC. Amino acid sequence: CASSFGTEGVDSYEQYF.

This clone is classed as medium-sized. The rearrangement joins TRBV28 to TRBJ2-7, with TRBD2 matching over 8 bases. With 5 bases clipped from V and 6 bases from J, the junction kept 9 bases outside the gene matches. This CDR3 is 14 amino acids long. Germline assignment: CDR1 MDHEN and CDR2 SYDVKM. Here the CDR3 DNA reads TGTGCCAGCAGTCCGGAAGCGGGAGTAAGCGAGCAGTACTTC. This encodes CASSPEAGVSEQYF.

The chain links TRBV9 to TRBJ1-3; tentative D call: TRBD1 (6 bases). V dropped 4 bases and J dropped 3 bases, with 11 bases sitting between them. Germline CDR1 SGDLS, CDR2 YYNGEE. This CDR3 is built from 14 residues. CDR3 DNA: TGTGCCAGCAGCTCAGGGGTGCGTGGAAACACCATATATTTT. Its protein is CASSSGVRGNTIYF.

The chain uses TRBV6-4 and TRBJ2-7; D remains ambiguous. Trimming shortened V by 7 bases and J by 7 bases, and 14 bases separated the two germline ends. The CDR3 length is 12 residues. The V gene's germline CDR1 is MRHNA and CDR2 SNTAGT. The CDR3 sequence: CASTPYPWEQYF. CDR3 in DNA: TGTGCCAGCACCCCTTACCCCTGGGAGCAGTACTTC.

The chain recombines TRBV9 with TRBJ1-3, with unresolved D. The CDR3 loop spans 16 amino acids. Germline-derived CDR1 and CDR2 are SGDLS and YYNGEE. With 3 bases removed from V and 4 bases from J, the gap between germline ends came to 17 bases. The CDR3 region is CASSERLGLAGNTIYF. DNA for the CDR3: TGTGCCAGCAGCGAAAGGCTAGGACTGGCAGGAAACACCATATATTTT. Variable domain in full (rest from reference TRBV9 and TRBJ1-3): DSGVTQTPKHLITATGQRVTLRCSPRSGDLSVYWYQQSLDQGLQFLIQYYNGEERAKGNILERFSAQQFPDLHSELNLSSLELGDSALYFCASSERLGLAGNTIYFGEGSWLTVV.

This sequence joins TRBV28 and TRBJ2-1, with D tentatively TRBD1 (5 bases). Trimming cost V 1 base and J 0 bases, with 10 bases left between them. The germline CDR1 and CDR2 sequences are MDHEN and SYDVKM. The CDR3 sequence is 16 residues long. CDR3 nucleotides: TGTGCCAGCAGTTTATACCAGGGAAGCTCCTACAATGAGCAGTTCTTC. Translation: CASSLYQGSSYNEQFF.

The chain recombines TRBV19 with TRBJ2-3; tentatively, D is TRBD1 or TRBD2 (5 bases each). CDR1 LNHDA and CDR2 SQIVND come from the germline V gene (reference sequence). The CDR3 runs to 15 residues. Trimming stripped 3 bases from V and 1 base from J, with 11 bases between. The CDR3: CASSIGGEGTDTQYF. As DNA, the CDR3 is TGTGCCAGTAGTATTGGGGGAGAGGGCACAGATACGCAGTATTTT.

This clone was detected a few times. The chain links TRBV11-2 to TRBJ2-7; D not resolved. V was clipped by 5 bases and J by 3 bases, with 8 bases between them. This CDR3 region has 12 residues. Per germline, CDR1 SGHAT and CDR2 FQNNGV. In DNA form, the CDR3 reads TGTGCCAGCAGCCTTGGGAACTACGAGCAGTACTTC. Translation gives CASSLGNYEQYF.

V usage is TRBV30 and J usage is TRBJ2-7, with D hard to call. Germline lookup yields CDR1 GTSNPN and CDR2 SVGIG (reference sequence). This CDR3 region has 12 residues. The V end lost 0 bases, the J end lost 6 bases, and 9 bases lay between the germline ends. The DNA for the CDR3 is TGTGCCTGGAGTGTAGGCGGCGGCGAGCAGTACTTC. Its translation is CAWSVGGGEQYF.

This clone has a handful of counts. V gene TRBV9 combines with J gene TRBJ1-1; TRBD1 might be the D (6 bases). Trimming left V 3 bases short and J 4 bases short, with 13 bases between. Per the germline V gene, CDR1 is SGDLS and CDR2 is YYNGEE. There are 14 residues in the CDR3. CDR3 DNA: TGTGCCAGCAGCGAGACAGGAGGGAGCACTGAAGCTTTCTTT. The encoded protein is CASSETGGSTEAFF.

The chain employs TRBV4-2 and TRBJ1-2; maybe TRBD1 (5 bases). CDR3 length: 14 amino acids. The V end lost 0 bases, the J end lost 4 bases, and 9 bases lay between the germline ends. Looked up from germline, CDR1 is LGHNA and CDR2 is YNFKEQ. This CDR3 reads CASSQEVRGYGYTF. CDR3 DNA sequence: TGTGCCAGCAGCCAAGAAGTGAGGGGCTATGGCTACACCTTC.

The gene calls are TRBV4-2 and TRBJ2-7; D perhaps matches TRBD2 (6 bases). This CDR3 comprises 12 residues. Germline V gene data show CDR1 as LGHNA and CDR2 as YNFKEQ. Trimming took off 5 bases at V and 6 bases at J, with 11 bases between the two ends. The CDR3 here is CASSLRAGEQYF. DNA of the CDR3: TGTGCCAGCAGCTTACGAGCGGGCGAGCAGTACTTC.

CDR3 loop: CASSLLRETSGRTGELFF. The CDR3 DNA follows: TGTGCCAGCAGCTTATTGAGGGAGACTAGCGGGAGGACCGGGGAGCTGTTTTTT. This chain joins TRBV7-6 and TRBJ2-2; TRBD2 matches 13 bases. CDR1 is SGHVS and CDR2 is FNYEAQ in the germline V gene. Trimming at V came to 2 bases and at J to 5 bases, leaving 8 bases not matched to a gene. The CDR3 totals 18 residues.

Of note for this clone: The DNA is left out, because the CDR3 cannot be placed on it with certainty; the CDR3 is given as TCRdb lists it. The chain joins TRBV7-5 to TRBJ2-7; the table gives TRBD2 as D, unverified against the DNA. TRBV7-5 represents a pseudogene. The CDR3 comprises 15 residues, both ends counted. The CDR3 is CASSLVGGGAYEQYF.

The chain recombines TRBV29-1 with TRBJ1-1; D call uncertain. The germline gives CDR1 SQVTM, CDR2 ANQGSEA. The germline V and J ends were trimmed by 5 bases and 1 base, with 11 bases remaining between them. There are 13 residues in the CDR3. The CDR3 region is CSVIGLTNTEAFF. CDR3 sequence (DNA): TGCAGCGTTATTGGACTGACGAACACTGAAGCTTTCTTT. The full variable domain, its missing parts supplied by reference TRBV29-1 and TRBJ1-1, is SAVISQKPSRDICQRGTSLTIQCQVDSQVTMMFWYRQQPGQSLTLIATANQGSEATYESGFVIDKFPISRPNLTFSTLTVSNMSPEDSSIYLCSVIGLTNTEAFFGQGTRLTVV.

The J gene is TRBJ2-5, the V gene TRBV12-5, with 8 positions matching TRBD1. This CDR3 has 16 residues. The germline CDR1 and CDR2 sequences are LGHNT and FRNRAP. Trimming took 0 bases from V and 3 from J; bases not matched to a gene: 6. The CDR3 DNA is TGTGCTAGTGGTTTGGTACGTGAGACAGGGGAAGAGACCCAGTACTTC. Translating it yields CASGLVRETGEETQYF. The full variable domain, in which reference TRBV12-5 and TRBJ2-5 provide the parts outside the CDR3, is DARVTQTPRHKVTEMGQEVTMRCQPILGHNTVFWYRQTMMQGLELLAYFRNRAPLDDSGMPKDRFSAEMPDATLATLKIQPSEPRDSAVYFCASGLVRETGEETQYFGPGTRLLVL.

This clone has only a few counts. V gene TRBV28 combines with J gene TRBJ1-1, with D possibly matching TRBD1 (6 bases). Germline values: CDR1 MDHEN, CDR2 SYDVKM. Trimming removed 5 bases from V and 14 bases from J, with 15 bases in between. CDR3 length: 11 residues. CDR3 bases: TGTGCCAGCAGTGCCCGAACAGGGACATTCTTT. It encodes CASSARTGTFF.

V is TRBV28 and J is TRBJ2-1; possible D gene TRBD2, 6 bases. CDR3 length: 17 residues. Per germline, CDR1 MDHEN and CDR2 SYDVKM. Trimming stripped 4 bases from V and 2 bases from J, with 18 bases between. As DNA, the CDR3 is TGTGCCAGCAGTTCCTCTCTCTTTGCGGGAACCTACAATGAGCAGTTCTTC. Its translation is CASSSSLFAGTYNEQFF.

The genes are TRBV7-2 and TRBJ2-4, with D perhaps given as TRBD1 or TRBD2 (5 bases each). The ends were cut back, 5 bases at V and 9 bases at J, with 14 bases in the middle. In germline, CDR1 is SGHTA, CDR2 FQGNSA. This CDR3 region has 13 residues. Here the CDR3 DNA reads TGTGCCAGCAGCCCTCTGCTGAGGGGCATTCAGTACTTC. It is translated as CASSPLLRGIQYF.

The rearrangement uses TRBV7-9 and TRBJ2-1, with 11 bases aligning to TRBD1. The CDR3 length is 14 residues. V was clipped by 6 bases and J by 8 bases; unmatched bases: 6. Germline assignment: CDR1 SEHNR and CDR2 FQNEAQ (reference sequence). CDR3 region: CASRVDRGLDEQFF. CDR3 coding DNA: TGTGCCAGCAGGGTGGACAGGGGGCTTGATGAGCAGTTCTTC.

The V and J genes are TRBV20-1 and TRBJ2-1; no clear D. This CDR3 comprises 11 residues. V was shortened by 0 bases and J by 14 bases, with 11 bases between the two germline ends. Germline-derived CDR1 and CDR2 are DFQATT and SNEGSKA (reference sequence). The CDR3 bases are TGCAGTGCTAGAGAACCAAACTCGGAGTTCTTC. Its translation: CSAREPNSEFF.

This chain joins TRBV30 and TRBJ1-2, with a possible D match to TRBD1 (5 bases). Trimming removed 1 base from V and 4 bases from J, with 16 bases in between. Germline CDR1 GTSNPN, CDR2 SVGIG (reference sequence). This CDR3 has 15 residues. CDR3 bases: TGTGCCTGGAGTGGACGGGACGCTTGGACCTATGGCTACACCTTC. It is translated as CAWSGRDAWTYGYTF.

This chain links TRBV10-2 with TRBJ1-1; D may be TRBD1 (6 bases). Germline loops: CDR1 WSHSY, CDR2 SAAADI. CDR3 length equals 12 residues. The germline V and J ends were trimmed by 0 bases and 8 bases, with 7 bases remaining between them. CDR3 sequence reads: CASSESDREAFF. CDR3 nucleotide sequence: TGCGCCAGCAGTGAGTCGGACAGAGAAGCTTTCTTT.

The chain uses TRBV6-5 and TRBJ2-7; D tentatively fits TRBD1 or TRBD2 (5 bases each). Germline V gene sequence: CDR1 MNHEY, CDR2 SVGAGI. Trimming shortened V by 5 bases and J by 5 bases, and 16 bases separated the two germline ends. CDR3 length: 14 residues. CDR3 DNA: TGTGCCAGCAGTCCGGGACCCACCGGGAACGAGCAGTACTTC. Residues: CASSPGPTGNEQYF.

V and J are TRBV6-6 and TRBJ1-2, with D uncertain. Between the trimmed V and J ends, which lost 4 bases and 1 base, there was a span of 10 bases. In germline, CDR1 is MNHNY, CDR2 SVGAGI (reference sequence). The CDR3 runs to 14 residues. CDR3 in amino acids: CASSSAASNYGYTF. The CDR3, as DNA: TGTGCCAGCAGTTCCGCGGCCAGTAACTATGGCTACACCTTC.

The chain is built from TRBV4-2 and TRBJ1-5; D is possibly TRBD1 (6 bases). CDR3 size: 13 residues. Per the germline V gene, CDR1 is LGHNA and CDR2 is YNFKEQ. The V and J ends lost 3 bases and 5 bases respectively, with 8 bases between them. This chain's CDR3 is CASSQEGDQPQHF. CDR3 sequence (DNA): TGTGCCAGCAGCCAGGAGGGGGATCAGCCCCAGCATTTT.

This clone was counted between two and nine times. The genes are TRBV7-9 and TRBJ1-4; a weak D match, TRBD1 (6 bases). V lost 6 bases, J lost 3 bases, and 11 bases lay in between. There are 14 residues in the CDR3. Germline CDR1 SEHNR, CDR2 FQNEAQ (reference sequence). CDR3 in amino acids: CASRTGAANEKLFF. As DNA, the CDR3 is TGTGCCAGCAGAACGGGGGCGGCTAATGAAAAACTGTTTTTT. The complete variable domain, with remaining parts taken from reference TRBV7-9 and TRBJ1-4, reads DTGVSQNPRHKITKRGQNVTFRCDPISEHNRLYWYRQTLGQGPEFLTYFQNEAQLEKSRLLSDRFSAERPKGSFSTLEIQRTEQGDSAMYLCASRTGAANEKLFFGSGTQLSVL.

The chain uses TRBV7-9 and TRBJ1-2; D is unclear. CDR3 size: 13 residues. Germline CDR1 SEHNR, CDR2 FQNEAQ (reference sequence). Trimming left V 7 bases short and J 2 bases short, with 11 bases between. The CDR3: CASTFLGNYGYTF. The DNA for the CDR3 is TGTGCCAGCACCTTCCTCGGGAACTATGGCTACACCTTC. The variable domain in full, with the rest retrieved from reference TRBV7-9 and TRBJ1-2, is DTGVSQNPRHKITKRGQNVTFRCDPISEHNRLYWYRQTLGQGPEFLTYFQNEAQLEKSRLLSDRFSAERPKGSFSTLEIQRTEQGDSAMYLCASTFLGNYGYTFGSGTRLTVV.